These 17 T cell receptor beta chains share one sample of origin, sequenced in a study of yellow fever vaccine responses in identical twins. TCRdb fed the RT-PCR reads into MiXCR, producing one record per CDR3 protein. The sample has around 9,600 distinct CDR3 sequences; 80% to 85% are singletons. Material: T cells from blood (PBMCs), unsorted or a sorted subset (not recorded which), obtained before or after yellow fever vaccination (not recorded which). The source is a woman younger than 30 who received the yellow fever vaccine.

The chain uses TRBV6-2 or TRBV6-3 and TRBJ2-2; D is possibly TRBD1 (6 bases). The CDR3 covers 17 residues. The V gene lost 2 bases and the J gene lost 5 bases, with 18 bases spanning the gap. Germline values: CDR1 MNHEY, CDR2 SVGEGT. DNA of the CDR3: TGTGCCAGCAGTTACGAGGGACCACAGGGTGGAACCGGGGAGCTGTTTTTT. Its protein is CASSYEGPQGGTGELFF.

The chain is built from TRBV2 and TRBJ2-1; 7 positions match TRBD2. Germline V gene lookup returns CDR1 SNHLY and CDR2 FYNNEI. The CDR3 totals 16 residues. Trimming at V came to 0 bases and at J to 10 bases, leaving 12 bases not matched to a gene. CDR3 in amino acids: CASSEAGGSYTREQFF. The CDR3 DNA sequence: TGTGCCAGCAGTGAAGCCGGCGGGAGCTATACACGGGAGCAGTTCTTC.

Only one count was recorded for this clonotype. The V and J genes are TRBV5-1 and TRBJ2-1; 8 bases line up with TRBD2. CDR3 length: 16 residues. V shed 3 bases, J shed 3 bases, and the junction held 8 bases outside the gene matches. Per germline, CDR1 SGHRS and CDR2 YFSETQ. CDR3 DNA sequence: TGCGCCAGCAGCTCAGACAGCGGGAGAAACTACAATGAGCAGTTCTTC. This translates into CASSSDSGRNYNEQFF.

The genes are TRBV5-1 and TRBJ2-4, with a tentative D call TRBD2 (5 bases). This CDR3 spans 14 amino acids. Germline V CDR1 and CDR2: SGHRS, YFSETQ. The germline V and J ends were trimmed by 4 bases and 5 bases, with 13 bases remaining between them. CDR3 amino acids: CASSASAGENIQYF. The CDR3 bases are TGCGCCAGCAGCGCATCCGCCGGGGAAAACATTCAGTACTTC.

In this sample, this clonotype turned up a few times. The chain recombines TRBV29-1 with TRBJ2-1; TRBD2 matches 13 bases. V lost 4 bases and J lost 12; bases outside the gene matches: 6. There are 13 residues in the CDR3. Germline CDR1 is SQVTM and CDR2 is ANQGSEA. CDR3 amino acids: CSVGTSGSPGQFF. The CDR3 coding sequence is TGCAGCGTTGGGACTAGCGGGAGCCCCGGGCAGTTCTTC.

The chain joins TRBV10-1 to TRBJ2-1, with 8 bases fitting TRBD2. Looked up from germline, CDR1 is WNHNN and CDR2 is SYGVQD (reference sequence). The trim removed 2 bases at V and 0 bases at J, leaving 12 bases unmatched. The CDR3 length is 19 residues. The DNA of the CDR3 is TGCGCCAGCAGTGAGGTCGCCGGTGAGCGGGGGAGCTCCTACAATGAGCAGTTCTTC. Translating gives CASSEVAGERGSSYNEQFF.

The rearrangement joins TRBV2 to TRBJ2-2, with a tentative D call TRBD2 (5 bases). Per germline, CDR1 SNHLY and CDR2 FYNNEI. V shed 4 bases and J shed 5 bases, with 17 bases lying between them. The CDR3 runs to 16 residues. The CDR3 sequence: CASSVVSWGATGELFF. In DNA, the CDR3 is TGTGCCAGCAGTGTTGTATCTTGGGGAGCGACCGGGGAGCTGTTTTTT.

The chain uses TRBV9 and TRBJ2-1, with 12 bases aligning to TRBD1. Looked up from germline, CDR1 is SGDLS and CDR2 is YYNGEE. Trimming removed 0 bases from V and 8 bases from J; junction bases left unmatched: 12. CDR3 length: 18 amino acids. CDR3: CASSVVGYRDRGHDEQFF. In DNA, the CDR3 is TGTGCCAGCAGCGTAGTCGGATACCGGGACAGGGGGCACGATGAGCAGTTCTTC.

This chain links TRBV4-1 with TRBJ1-6, with D maybe TRBD1 (5 bases). This CDR3 contains 13 residues. Looked up from germline, CDR1 is MGHRA and CDR2 is YSYEKL. V lost 5 bases to trimming and J lost 8 bases, with 10 bases between them. The CDR3 nucleotides read TGCGCCAGCAGCAGACAGAGAGATTCACCCCTCCACTTT. Amino acid sequence: CASSRQRDSPLHF.

CDR3 coding DNA: TGTGCCAGCAGCTTCACCTCCGGGACTAGCGGGGGCAATGAGCAGTTCTTC. As protein: CASSFTSGTSGGNEQFF. The chain joins TRBV11-2 to TRBJ2-1; TRBD2 matches 14 bases. With 3 bases clipped from V and 6 bases from J, the junction kept 7 bases outside the gene matches. CDR1 is SGHAT and CDR2 is FQNNGV in the germline V gene. The CDR3 has 17 residues.

This clonotype has a single count. This rearrangement joins TRBV10-3 to TRBJ2-1; D remains ambiguous. V lost 7 bases and J 6 bases, leaving 7 bases between the germline ends. Germline V gives CDR1 ENHRY, CDR2 SYGVKD. This CDR3 has 11 amino acids. CDR3 loop: CAIKESNEQFF. The CDR3 DNA follows: TGTGCCATCAAAGAGAGCAATGAGCAGTTCTTC.

Only one count was recorded for this clonotype. The chain couples TRBV6-1 to TRBJ2-2; 8 bases map to TRBD1. The CDR3 runs 15 residues. CDR1 MNHNS and CDR2 SASEGT come from the germline V gene. V dropped 7 bases and J dropped 1; count of bases not matched to a gene: 5. DNA of the CDR3: TGTGCCAGCACCCCCGGGACAGGGAACACCGGGGAGCTGTTTTTT. As protein: CASTPGTGNTGELFF.

A single count supports this clonotype. The chain employs TRBV5-1 and TRBJ2-1; tentatively, D is TRBD2 (5 bases). There are 15 residues in the CDR3. V lost 1 base and J lost 4, with 12 bases in between. Germline CDR1 and CDR2: SGHRS and YFSETQ. CDR3 protein: CASSLSGSGYNEQFF. The CDR3 DNA reads TGCGCCAGCAGCTTGAGTGGGTCGGGGTACAATGAGCAGTTCTTC.

CDR3 DNA sequence: TGTGCCAGCAGTGAGGGGGGCACTGAAGCTTTCTTT. This sequence encodes CASSEGGTEAFF. The chain couples TRBV2 to TRBJ1-1; perhaps TRBD1 as D (5 bases). Germline CDR1 SNHLY, CDR2 FYNNEI. This CDR3 comprises 12 residues. Trimming removed 3 bases from V and 4 bases from J, with 6 bases in between.

The chain recombines TRBV2 with TRBJ1-2; D unresolved. This CDR3 is built from 12 residues. The germline gives CDR1 SNHLY, CDR2 FYNNEI. Trimming shortened V by 5 bases and J by 8 bases, and 12 bases separated the two germline ends. The CDR3 DNA reads as TGTGCCAGCAGTCCTGTGGCAGGCGGCTACACCTTC. Residues: CASSPVAGGYTF.

This clonotype was seen only once. The chain links TRBV5-1 to TRBJ2-2, with 7 bases matching TRBD2. The CDR3 totals 15 residues. The V and J ends lost 0 bases and 6 bases, in that order; junction bases with no gene match: 5. CDR1 is SGHRS and CDR2 is YFSETQ in the germline V gene. The CDR3 DNA sequence: TGCGCCAGCAGCTTGGAAGCAGGGAGGGCCGGGGAGCTGTTTTTT. Encoded protein: CASSLEAGRAGELFF.

This CDR3 reads CASSFSTDTQYF. The CDR3 DNA sequence: TGTGCCAGCAGCTTCAGCACAGATACGCAGTATTTT. V gene TRBV7-9 combines with J gene TRBJ2-3; D gene unclear. Deletions cut 3 bases from V and 0 bases from J, with 1 base between. The CDR3 is 12 amino acids. The germline gives CDR1 SEHNR, CDR2 FQNEAQ (reference sequence).